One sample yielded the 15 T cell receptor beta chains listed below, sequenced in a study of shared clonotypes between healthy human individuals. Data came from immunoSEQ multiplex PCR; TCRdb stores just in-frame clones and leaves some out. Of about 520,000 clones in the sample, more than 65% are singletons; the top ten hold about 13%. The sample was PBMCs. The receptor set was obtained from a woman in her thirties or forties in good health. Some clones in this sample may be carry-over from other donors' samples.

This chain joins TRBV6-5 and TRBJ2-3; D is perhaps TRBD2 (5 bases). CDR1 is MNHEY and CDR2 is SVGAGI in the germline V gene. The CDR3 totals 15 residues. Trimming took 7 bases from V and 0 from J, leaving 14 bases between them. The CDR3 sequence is CASTRGSMSTDTQYF. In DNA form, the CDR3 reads TGTGCCAGCACCCGGGGTAGCATGAGCACAGATACGCAGTATTTT.

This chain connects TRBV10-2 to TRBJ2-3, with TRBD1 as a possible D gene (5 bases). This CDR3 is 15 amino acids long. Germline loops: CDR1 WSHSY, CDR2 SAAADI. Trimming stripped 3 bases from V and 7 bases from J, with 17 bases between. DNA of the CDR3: TGCGCCAGCAGTGACCCGGACAACGCCAAAAATACGCAGTATTTT. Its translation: CASSDPDNAKNTQYF.

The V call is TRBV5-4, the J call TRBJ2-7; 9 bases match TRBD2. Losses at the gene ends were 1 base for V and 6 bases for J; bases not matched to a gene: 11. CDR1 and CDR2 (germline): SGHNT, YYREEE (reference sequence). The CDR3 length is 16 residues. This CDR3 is CASSLRPAGGPVEQYF. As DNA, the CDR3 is TGTGCCAGCAGCTTGCGTCCGGCGGGAGGGCCCGTCGAGCAGTACTTC.

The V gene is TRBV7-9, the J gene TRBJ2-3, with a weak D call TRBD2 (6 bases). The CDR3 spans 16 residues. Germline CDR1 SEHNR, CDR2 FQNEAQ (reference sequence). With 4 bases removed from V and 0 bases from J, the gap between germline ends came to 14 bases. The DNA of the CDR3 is TGTGCCAGCAGCTCCTCGGACTACCCTAGCACAGATACGCAGTATTTT. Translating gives CASSSSDYPSTDTQYF.

The chain's CDR3 is CASSWPELAGAYYEQYF. In DNA form, the CDR3 reads TGTGCCAGCAGTTGGCCCGAACTAGCGGGAGCGTATTACGAGCAGTACTTC. The rearrangement uses TRBV28 and TRBJ2-7; 11 nucleotides align to TRBD2. The CDR3 has 17 amino acids. Trimming took 4 bases from V and 4 from J; bases not matched to a gene: 12. Germline CDR1 is MDHEN and CDR2 is SYDVKM.

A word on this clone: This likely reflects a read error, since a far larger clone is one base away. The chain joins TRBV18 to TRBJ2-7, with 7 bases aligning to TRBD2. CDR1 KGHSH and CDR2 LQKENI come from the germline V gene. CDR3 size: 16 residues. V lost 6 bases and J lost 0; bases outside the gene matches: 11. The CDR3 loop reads CASSPQSGTISYEQYF. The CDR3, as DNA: TGTGCCAGCTCTCCGCAAAGCGGGACTATCTCCTACGAGCAGTACTTC.

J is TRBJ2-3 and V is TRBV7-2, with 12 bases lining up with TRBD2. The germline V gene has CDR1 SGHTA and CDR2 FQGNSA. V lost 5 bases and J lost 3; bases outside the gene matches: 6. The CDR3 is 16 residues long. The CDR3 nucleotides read TGTGCCAGCAGCGGTCGTACTAGCGGGAGGACAGATACGCAGTATTTT. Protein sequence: CASSGRTSGRTDTQYF.

The CDR3 DNA is TGTGCCAGCAGTTACTCGAAGGGTGGGAACACTGAAGCTTTCTTT. Translating gives CASSYSKGGNTEAFF. The genes are TRBV6-5 and TRBJ1-1; D ambiguous. The CDR3 has 15 amino acids. V was cut by 0 bases and J by 1 base, with 9 bases left in between. Germline values: CDR1 MNHEY, CDR2 SVGAGI.

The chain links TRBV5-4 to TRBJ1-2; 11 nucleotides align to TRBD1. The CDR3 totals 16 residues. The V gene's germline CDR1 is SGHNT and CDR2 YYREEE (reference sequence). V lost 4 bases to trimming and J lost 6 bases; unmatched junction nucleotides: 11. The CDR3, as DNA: TGTGCCAGCAGCCTCGACCGGACAGGGGGCAGCGATGGCTACACCTTC. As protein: CASSLDRTGGSDGYTF. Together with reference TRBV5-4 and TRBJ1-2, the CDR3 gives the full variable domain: ETGVTQSPTHLIKTRGQQVTLRCSSQSGHNTVSWYQQALGQGPQFIFQYYREEENGRGNFPPRFSGLQFPNYSSELNVNALELDDSALYLCASSLDRTGGSDGYTFGSGTRLTVV.

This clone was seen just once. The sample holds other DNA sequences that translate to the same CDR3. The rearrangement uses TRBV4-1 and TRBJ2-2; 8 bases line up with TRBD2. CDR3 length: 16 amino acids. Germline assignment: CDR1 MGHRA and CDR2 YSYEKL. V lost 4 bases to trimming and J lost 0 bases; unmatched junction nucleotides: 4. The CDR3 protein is CASSRLAGPNTGELFF. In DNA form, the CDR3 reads TGCGCCAGCAGCCGCCTAGCGGGCCCGAACACCGGGGAGCTGTTTTTT.

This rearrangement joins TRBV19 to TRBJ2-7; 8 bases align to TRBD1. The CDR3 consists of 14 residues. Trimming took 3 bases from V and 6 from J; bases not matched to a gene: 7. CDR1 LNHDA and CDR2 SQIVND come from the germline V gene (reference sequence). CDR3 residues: CASSMVSGGVEQYF. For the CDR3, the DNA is TGTGCCAGTAGTATGGTCTCAGGGGGCGTCGAGCAGTACTTC.

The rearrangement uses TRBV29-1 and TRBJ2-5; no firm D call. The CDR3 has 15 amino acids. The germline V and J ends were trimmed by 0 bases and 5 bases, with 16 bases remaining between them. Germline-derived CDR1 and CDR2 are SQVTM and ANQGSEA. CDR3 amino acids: CSVEDTTPLGETQYF. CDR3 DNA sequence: TGCAGCGTTGAAGATACTACCCCCCTCGGGGAGACCCAGTACTTC. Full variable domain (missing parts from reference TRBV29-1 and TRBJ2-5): SAVISQKPSRDICQRGTSLTIQCQVDSQVTMMFWYRQQPGQSLTLIATANQGSEATYESGFVIDKFPISRPNLTFSTLTVSNMSPEDSSIYLCSVEDTTPLGETQYFGPGTRLLVL.

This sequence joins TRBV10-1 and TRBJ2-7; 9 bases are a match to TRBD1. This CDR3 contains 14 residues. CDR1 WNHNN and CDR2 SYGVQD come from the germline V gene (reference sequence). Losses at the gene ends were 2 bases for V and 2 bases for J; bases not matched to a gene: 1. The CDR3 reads CASSEGTGTYEQYF. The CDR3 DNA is TGCGCCAGCAGTGAGGGGACAGGGACCTACGAGCAGTACTTC.

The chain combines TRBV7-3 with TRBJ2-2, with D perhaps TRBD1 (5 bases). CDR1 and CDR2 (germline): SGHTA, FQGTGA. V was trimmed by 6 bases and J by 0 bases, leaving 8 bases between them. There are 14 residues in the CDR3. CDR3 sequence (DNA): TGTGCCAGCAGGTTGACAGCGAACACCGGGGAGCTGTTTTTT. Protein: CASRLTANTGELFF.

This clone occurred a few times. Here the CDR3 reads CASSLAGEMGEKLFF. CDR3 nucleotide sequence: TGCGCCAGCAGCTTGGCAGGGGAAATGGGTGAAAAACTGTTTTTT. This chain joins TRBV5-1 and TRBJ1-4, with D possibly matching TRBD1 (6 bases). From germline, CDR1 is SGHRS and CDR2 YFSETQ. Trimming left V 0 bases short and J 7 bases short, with 13 bases between. This CDR3 has 15 amino acids. The whole variable domain, filled in from reference TRBV5-1 and TRBJ1-4, reads KAGVTQTPRYLIKTRGQQVTLSCSPISGHRSVSWYQQTPGQGLQFLFEYFSETQRNKGNFPGRFSGRQFSNSRSEMNVSTLELGDSALYLCASSLAGEMGEKLFFGSGTQLSVL.